The 27 T cell receptor beta chains below were found in one sample sequenced in a study of T cells in Graves' hyperthyroidism and ophthalmopathy. RNA transcripts gave rise to amplified TCR beta CDR3 regions. Using the HTBI primer set, a first-round RT-PCR was run on the TCR CDR3. Using its own MiXCR run on the multiplex PCR reads, TCRdb lists one record per CDR3 protein. The sample contains 350,000 to 400,000 distinct CDR3 sequences, more than 12% of which appear only once. What was sequenced was blood. The receptors originated from a woman in her 30s with Graves' hyperthyroidism.

The chain is built from TRBV12-3 or TRBV12-4 and TRBJ1-2; D is ambiguous. This CDR3 comprises 12 residues. The V gene lost 5 bases and the J gene lost 8 bases, with 12 bases spanning the gap. The CDR3 bases are TGTGCCAGCAGTCCCTCGACTGGGGGCTACACCTTC. This sequence encodes CASSPSTGGYTF.

The V call is TRBV3-1, the J call TRBJ2-5, with TRBD2 matching 12 bases. Trimming at V came to 4 bases and at J to 1 base, leaving 4 bases not matched to a gene. CDR3 size: 16 residues. Germline V gene lookup returns CDR1 LGHDT and CDR2 YNNKEL (reference sequence). CDR3 sequence: CASSRQTSGGQETQYF. The CDR3 DNA follows: TGTGCCAGCAGCCGTCAGACTAGCGGGGGCCAAGAGACCCAGTACTTC.

In its sample, this clonotype was seen many times. In nucleotides, the CDR3 is TGTGCCACCTCGTCGCGGGGGGCGACTGGAAACACCATATATTTT. Translating gives CATSSRGATGNTIYF. The rearrangement joins TRBV11-2 to TRBJ1-3, with D maybe TRBD1 (6 bases). The V end was cut by 10 bases, the J end by 2 bases, with 18 bases between. Germline V gene lookup returns CDR1 SGHAT and CDR2 FQNNGV. The CDR3 runs 15 residues.

This clonotype was seen a handful of times. This chain uses TRBV10-3 with TRBJ2-3; tentative D call: TRBD1 (6 bases). The V end lost 6 bases, the J end lost 0 bases, and 13 bases lay between the germline ends. Germline V CDR1 and CDR2: ENHRY, SYGVKD. The CDR3 has 15 residues. The CDR3 reads CAIRQGQASTDTQYF. Written as DNA, the CDR3 is TGTGCCATCAGACAGGGTCAGGCTAGCACAGATACGCAGTATTTT.

This clonotype was found a few times. The genes are TRBV7-8 and TRBJ2-2, with a possible D match to TRBD2 (6 bases). CDR3 size: 16 residues. Trimming removed 7 bases from V and 6 bases from J, with 21 bases in between. Germline V gene sequence: CDR1 SGHVS, CDR2 FQNEAQ. The CDR3 loop is CASIELRAGTSGELFF. In nucleotides, the CDR3 is TGTGCCAGCATCGAGCTCCGGGCGGGAACCTCCGGGGAGCTGTTTTTT.

The J gene is TRBJ2-1, the V gene TRBV2; 12 bases fit TRBD2. CDR1 is SNHLY, CDR2 FYNNEI, per germline. The V and J ends lost 6 bases and 4 bases, in that order; junction bases with no gene match: 7. The CDR3 length is 16 residues. Written as DNA, the CDR3 is TGTGCCAGCAGCGATGGACTAGCGGGGTCTTACAATGAGCAGTTCTTC. As protein: CASSDGLAGSYNEQFF.

This clonotype was counted a few times. The rearrangement uses TRBV7-2 and TRBJ2-7, with TRBD2 identical over 8 bases. Germline V gene sequence: CDR1 SGHTA, CDR2 FQGNSA. After removal of 5 bases from V and 2 bases from J, the junction contained 8 bases not matched to a gene. The CDR3 contains 15 residues. CDR3 amino acids: CASSREREIPYEQYF. CDR3 in DNA: TGTGCCAGCAGCCGTGAGCGGGAGATCCCCTACGAGCAGTACTTC. Together with reference TRBV7-2 and TRBJ2-7, the CDR3 gives the full variable domain: GAGVSQSPSNKVTEKGKDVELRCDPISGHTALYWYRQSLGQGLEFLIYFQGNSAPDKSGLPSDRFSAERTGGSVSTLTIQRTQQEDSAVYLCASSREREIPYEQYFGPGTRLTVT.

J is TRBJ2-7 and V is TRBV7-4; D possibly corresponds to TRBD2 (6 bases). The germline V gene encodes CDR1 SGHVT and CDR2 SQSDAQ. Trimming took 2 bases from V and 0 from J, leaving 23 bases between them. The CDR3 spans 19 residues. Written as DNA, the CDR3 is TGTGCCAGCAGCTTATGCGCTACATACCGGGACTCAGACTCCTACGAGCAGTACTTC. Its translation: CASSLCATYRDSDSYEQYF.

This clonotype was found a few times. The J gene is TRBJ2-3, the V gene TRBV20-1; D gene ambiguous. V dropped 0 bases and J dropped 8 bases, with 18 bases sitting between them. Germline V lookup: CDR1 DFQATT, CDR2 SNEGSKA (reference sequence). CDR3 length equals 15 residues. The CDR3 spells CSARDLGFSPSTQYF. The CDR3 bases are TGCAGTGCTAGAGATCTGGGATTCAGCCCGAGTACGCAGTATTTT.

This chain joins TRBV4-2 and TRBJ2-2, with 8 bases fitting TRBD2. The V gene end was trimmed by 3 bases and the J gene end by 1 base; junction bases not matched to a gene: 1. CDR1 is LGHNA, CDR2 YNFKEQ, per germline. This CDR3 is built from 15 residues. CDR3 amino acids: CASSQAGGNTGELFF. The CDR3 DNA reads as TGTGCCAGCAGCCAGGCGGGAGGGAACACCGGGGAGCTGTTTTTT.

This clonotype occurred a few times. This chain joins TRBV10-2 and TRBJ2-3, with TRBD2 matching 7 bases. The trim removed 4 bases at V and 4 bases at J, leaving 2 bases unmatched. The CDR3 is made up of 13 amino acids. The germline V gene has CDR1 WSHSY and CDR2 SAAADI. CDR3 in amino acids: CASSGGSSDTQYF. The CDR3 DNA reads TGCGCCAGCAGTGGCGGGAGCTCAGATACGCAGTATTTT.

This chain uses TRBV12-3 or TRBV12-4 with TRBJ1-2; weak D call: TRBD1 (5 bases). The CDR3 runs to 14 residues. V gave up 3 bases and J gave up 0 bases, with 8 bases separating them. CDR3 sequence reads: CASSFGGPNYGYTF. CDR3 bases: TGTGCCAGCAGTTTTGGGGGTCCTAACTATGGCTACACCTTC.

V usage is TRBV12-3 or TRBV12-4 and J usage is TRBJ1-1; D possibly corresponds to TRBD1 (5 bases). V lost 6 bases and J 5 bases, leaving 13 bases between the germline ends. The CDR3 covers 13 residues. CDR3 nucleotides: TGTGCCAGCAGGACTAAATGGGGGACTGAAGCTTTCTTT. Translated: CASRTKWGTEAFF.

In its sample, this clonotype was seen many times. The chain couples TRBV5-1 to TRBJ2-3, with a weak D call TRBD2 (6 bases). Trimming removed 1 base at V and 3 bases at J, with 12 bases between. Germline V gene data show CDR1 as SGHRS and CDR2 as YFSETQ. The CDR3 is 15 residues long. The CDR3 reads CASSLNAGSTDTQYF. In nucleotides, the CDR3 is TGCGCCAGCAGCTTGAACGCCGGGAGTACAGATACGCAGTATTTT.

This clonotype was detected many times. The chain uses TRBV3-1 and TRBJ1-5; D is unclear. Trimming removed 0 bases at V and 7 bases at J, with 10 bases between. From germline, CDR1 is LGHDT and CDR2 YNNKEL (reference sequence). This CDR3 is 14 amino acids long. The CDR3 DNA is TGTGCCAGCAGCCAAGATGGGATCGGACAGCCCCAGCATTTT. It yields the protein CASSQDGIGQPQHF.

This clonotype turned up a few times. The rearrangement links TRBV30 to TRBJ1-2, with a tentative D call TRBD1 (5 bases). V dropped 2 bases and J dropped 5 bases, with 6 bases sitting between them. From germline, CDR1 is GTSNPN and CDR2 SVGIG (reference sequence). The CDR3 loop spans 11 amino acids. CDR3 sequence: CAWSKGYGYTF. CDR3 nucleotides: TGTGCCTGGAGTAAGGGGTATGGCTACACCTTC.

The table lists this clonotype with many counts. This chain uses TRBV20-1 with TRBJ2-3, with D tentatively TRBD2 (5 bases). Per germline, CDR1 DFQATT and CDR2 SNEGSKA (reference sequence). The CDR3 length is 13 residues. CDR3 DNA: TGCAGCCTACTAGGGTTCCGCACAGATACGCAGTATTTT. The encoded protein is CSLLGFRTDTQYF.

This clonotype was counted at least ten times. This chain uses TRBV24-1 with TRBJ1-2; D unresolved. V lost 2 bases to trimming and J lost 7 bases, with 7 bases between them. CDR3 length: 12 residues. Germline CDR1 is KGHDR and CDR2 is SFDVKD. The CDR3 DNA is TGTGCCACCAGTGATTCCGGGAGTGGCTACACCTTC. Translated: CATSDSGSGYTF.

This chain uses TRBV4-2 with TRBJ2-3; 10 bases align to TRBD1. V lost 3 bases to trimming and J lost 4 bases; unmatched junction nucleotides: 22. Looked up from germline, CDR1 is LGHNA and CDR2 is YNFKEQ. The CDR3 has 21 amino acids. The CDR3 protein is CASSQITGTGVGAGAPDTQYF. The CDR3 DNA is TGTGCCAGCAGCCAGATAACCGGGACAGGGGTTGGGGCGGGAGCCCCAGATACGCAGTATTTT.

This clonotype was counted a few times. A much larger clone lies a single base off, so this may be a read error. This chain uses TRBV20-1 with TRBJ2-7, with TRBD1 matching over 7 bases. The last part of the DNA fits TRBJ2-1 better; the J call may be wrong. The CDR3 spans 15 residues. Germline lookup yields CDR1 DFQATT and CDR2 SNEGSKA (reference sequence). The CDR3 coding sequence is TGCAGTGCTAGCATCCGTTCAGGGGGATCCTACGAGCAGTTCTTC. Translating it yields CSASIRSGGSYEQFF.

This clonotype was seen many times. The chain links TRBV6-1 to TRBJ1-1; 7 bases map to TRBD1. CDR3 size: 16 residues. In germline, CDR1 is MNHNS, CDR2 SASEGT. J was trimmed by 0 bases and V by 6 bases; bases with no gene match: 10. The CDR3 is CASSTALGQMNTEAFF. DNA of the CDR3: TGTGCCAGCAGCACGGCGCTGGGACAGATGAACACTGAAGCTTTCTTT.

The chain employs TRBV10-3 and TRBJ2-7, with D unresolved. Germline assignment: CDR1 ENHRY and CDR2 SYGVKD. Trimming stripped 2 bases from V and 3 bases from J, with 8 bases between. The CDR3 loop spans 13 amino acids. CDR3: CAISEPGVYEQYF. The CDR3 DNA reads as TGTGCCATCAGTGAGCCGGGTGTCTACGAGCAGTACTTC.

This chain connects TRBV14 to TRBJ2-5, with D perhaps matching TRBD2 (6 bases). The ends were cut back, 4 bases at V and 7 bases at J, with 19 bases in the middle. The CDR3 totals 15 residues. The germline V gene has CDR1 SGHDN and CDR2 FVKESK. CDR3 residues: CASSPSGRDGGTQYF. In nucleotides, the CDR3 is TGTGCCAGCAGCCCAAGCGGGCGGGATGGCGGGACCCAGTACTTC.

This chain joins TRBV24-1 and TRBJ1-6, with D uncertain. From germline, CDR1 is KGHDR and CDR2 SFDVKD. Trimming took off 5 bases at V and 0 bases at J, with 13 bases between the two ends. This CDR3 spans 17 amino acids. The CDR3 coding sequence is TGTGCCACCAGTGCCCTAAGGAAGTTCTCCTATAATTCACCCCTCCACTTT. Protein product: CATSALRKFSYNSPLHF.

The chain uses TRBV7-6 and TRBJ2-7; D is uncertain. CDR3 length equals 15 residues. V was shortened by 4 bases and J by 1 base, with 14 bases between the two germline ends. The germline CDR1 and CDR2 sequences are SGHVS and FNYEAQ. This CDR3 reads CASSSTPGHSYEQYF. The CDR3 region has the DNA TGTGCCAGCAGCTCAACCCCGGGTCATTCCTACGAGCAGTACTTC.

This clonotype has only a few counts. V is TRBV9 and J is TRBJ1-3, with 7 bases that match TRBD1. V lost 1 base and J lost 3; bases outside the gene matches: 13. The CDR3 has 18 residues. Germline loops: CDR1 SGDLS, CDR2 YYNGEE. The CDR3 spells CASSVPGQVGSDGNTIYF. The DNA of the CDR3 is TGTGCCAGCAGCGTACCTGGACAGGTCGGCTCTGATGGAAACACCATATATTTT.

The rearrangement links TRBV20-1 to TRBJ2-7; possible D gene TRBD2, 5 bases. Per the germline V gene, CDR1 is DFQATT and CDR2 is SNEGSKA (reference sequence). V lost 0 bases to trimming and J lost 5 bases, with 20 bases between them. This CDR3 is 16 amino acids long. CDR3 coding DNA: TGCAGTGCTAGAGATGCTAGCTTTGATTCTCTTGACGAGCAGTACTTC. It codes for CSARDASFDSLDEQYF.